Below, 5 T cell receptor beta chains from the same sample are listed, as sequenced in a study of beta chain features in type 1 diabetes (dated by TCRdb to about 2018). The full study reports these points: A moderate but significant shortening of TCRB CDR3 length was observed in type 1 diabetes patients in all four CD4+ subsets.

For these TCRs, the target antigens are not known. The library was obtained by the immunoSEQ multiplex PCR assay. The entire isolated RNA was reverse transcribed using the High Capacity cDNA Reverse Transcription Kit, and thus expressed TCRB transcripts were sequenced. TCRdb provides this immuneACCESS table in a form limited to in-frame rearrangements. Some clones are lacking; in checked studies, under half of them reflect an unresolved V gene, and why the rest are absent is not known. The sample yields 150,000 or so clones; roughly 60% were counted once. The top ten hold around 0.08% of the sample. Sequencing was performed on naive CD4+ T cells from blood. This specimen's cell subset or site label, interpreted: true naive CD4+ T cells. The receptor source for this set is a man aged 30 to 39 with type 1 diabetes.

V is TRBV19 and J is TRBJ2-1; 12 bases are a match to TRBD2. This CDR3 has 15 residues. Germline V gene data show CDR1 as LNHDA and CDR2 as SQIVND (reference sequence). The ends lost 7 bases at V and 8 bases at J; junction bases unmatched: 9. CDR3 coding DNA: TGTGCCAGTACCCCAACTAGCGGGGGGAACGATGAGCAGTTCTTC. Its translation is CASTPTSGGNDEQFF. Full variable domain (missing parts from reference TRBV19 and TRBJ2-1): DGGITQSPKYLFRKEGQNVTLSCEQNLNHDAMYWYRQDPGQGLRLIYYSQIVNDFQKGDIAEGYSVSREKKESFPLTVTSAQKNPTAFYLCASTPTSGGNDEQFFGPGTRLTVL.

The CDR3 protein is CSVDQGAGTEAFF. DNA of the CDR3: TGCAGCGTTGACCAGGGGGCAGGGACTGAAGCTTTCTTT. The chain employs TRBV29-1 and TRBJ1-1, with TRBD1 matching 8 bases. The CDR3 runs 13 residues. The V gene end was trimmed by 3 bases and the J gene end by 5 bases; junction bases not matched to a gene: 5. The germline CDR1 and CDR2 sequences are SQVTM and ANQGSEA.

This sequence joins TRBV7-2 and TRBJ2-3, with 8 bases identical to TRBD2. J gave up 3 bases and V 4 bases, and 3 bases lay outside the gene matches. Germline CDR1 SGHTA, CDR2 FQGNSA. CDR3 length: 14 residues. CDR3 bases: TGTGCCAGCAGCTCGGGACTAGAGACAGATACGCAGTATTTT. Protein sequence: CASSSGLETDTQYF.

The genes are TRBV7-8 and TRBJ1-6; tentative D call: TRBD1 (5 bases). Trimming cost V 5 bases and J 10 bases, with 15 bases left between them. The CDR3 has 14 residues. The germline V gene encodes CDR1 SGHVS and CDR2 FQNEAQ. CDR3 nucleotides: TGTGCCAGCAGCCGTCGGGTCCGGGGCTCACCCCTCCACTTT. It encodes CASSRRVRGSPLHF.

With regard to this clone: Other DNA sequences in this specimen translate into the identical CDR3. The chain couples TRBV29-1 to TRBJ2-7; D gene unclear. This CDR3 region has 11 residues. Germline V gene lookup returns CDR1 SQVTM and CDR2 ANQGSEA. The V end was cut by 4 bases, the J end by 1 base, with 5 bases between. This chain's CDR3 is CSVVSSYEQYF. The CDR3 bases are TGCAGCGTTGTGAGTTCCTACGAGCAGTACTTC.